A selection of T cell receptor beta chains follows, all from one sample in a study of control samples from healthy donors and cancer patients. The data were produced by immunoSEQ multiplex PCR, yet TCRdb's version contains in-frame clones alone and is incomplete. The sample includes some 80,000 clones, roughly 90% of them seen just once. Sequencing was performed on PBMCs. The receptor set was obtained from a woman aged 60-70 years with head and neck cancer. Each CDR3 is given with its conserved first and last residue. The order of the fields is V gene, CDR3 protein.

TRBV6-5 CASSLGPTYEQYF
TRBV5-6 CASSPGLSYEQYF
TRBV4-3 CASSKTGENSPLHF
TRBV9 CASSWVSGTGELFF
TRBV7-9 CASSSLDTEAFF
TRBV9 CASSVGEPTSSPLHF
TRBV4-1 CASSQGQGKNIQYF
TRBV19 CASTPPGYGTNEKLFF
TRBV6-6 CASTMGVGTTPQHF
TRBV28 CASSLQGARHNEQFF
TRBV9 CASSVGTEQYF
TRBV10-3 CAISDTGTEAFF
TRBV6-4 CASSVLATGELFF
TRBV14 CASSPGHGSYF
TRBV7-9 CASSLFGQTANQETQYF
TRBV3-1/TRBV3-2 CASRERGIHEKLFF
TRBV3-1/TRBV3-2 CASSHARGTDTQYF
TRBV4-2 CASSQTPPGGGELFF
TRBV18 CASSPQRGTLNEQYF
TRBV27 CASKFGSGALFNEKLFF
TRBV10-3 CAISESFGRLNEKLFF
TRBV30 CAWSQLANEQFF
TRBV5-4 CASSRGLDEQYF
TRBV15 CATSREGLAGNTGELFF
TRBV7-2 CASSLAGFDEQYF
TRBV5-5 CASSSPVGAGVRTDTQYF
TRBV29-1 CSAGRYPFPPNTGELFF
TRBV7-2 CASSSGRGDEKLFF
TRBV30 CAWSVGYRETQYF
TRBV5-4 CASSFITGTLQETQYF
TRBV2 CASSVTSGIAGELFF
TRBV3-1/TRBV3-2 CASTADRTITGELFF
TRBV27 CASSALISSYNEQFF
TRBV27 CASREVDRGPYNEQFF
TRBV11-2 CASSSDPDWRQETQYF
TRBV9 CASSVLEGRAGETQYF
TRBV27 CASSLSGANVLTF
TRBV7-9 CASSLATVTDTQYF
TRBV27 CASTTRGGTETQYF
TRBV3-1/TRBV3-2 CASSRSLVGSYEQYF
TRBV19 CASMDLLNTEAFF
TRBV30 CAWSVRLYTEAFF
TRBV9 CASSVTSGRPYEQYF
TRBV11-1 CASSLANRVFTDTQYF
TRBV7-3 CASSLSGRTNEQFF
TRBV19 CASSIIGAEFNTGELFF
TRBV28 CSTGPTSYNEQFF